This T cell receptor (beta chain) was profiled in a study of blood T cell repertoires in COVID-19. The wider study: Spain, Italy and the United States supplied samples that represented acute and convalescent COVID-19. Nucleic acid was either cDNA or gDNA, and it came from T cells, B-cell-depleted T cells, or PBMCs.

This clone was detected once. Other nucleotide sequences from this sample produce the same CDR3. In the original processing: Amplification of reference gene primers provided the estimated nucleated cell counts. Sequencing used immunoSEQ multiplex PCR; TCRdb keeps in-frame clones, though not all of them. V, J and clone size were drawn from that table, and D and trimming were deduced from the DNA. The table includes 100,000 to 130,000 clones, around 82% detected once. The sample comprised peripheral blood. The TCR sequence derives from a human donor in a cohort sampled during active COVID-19.

This CDR3 reads CASSSLGRSPDTQYF. DNA for the CDR3: TGTGCCAGCAGCTCACTAGGGAGAAGCCCAGATACGCAGTATTTT. This rearrangement joins TRBV21-1 to TRBJ2-3; the table's D call, TRBD2, has no DNA check behind it. TRBV21-1 is given as a pseudogene. The CDR3 loop spans 15 amino acids.